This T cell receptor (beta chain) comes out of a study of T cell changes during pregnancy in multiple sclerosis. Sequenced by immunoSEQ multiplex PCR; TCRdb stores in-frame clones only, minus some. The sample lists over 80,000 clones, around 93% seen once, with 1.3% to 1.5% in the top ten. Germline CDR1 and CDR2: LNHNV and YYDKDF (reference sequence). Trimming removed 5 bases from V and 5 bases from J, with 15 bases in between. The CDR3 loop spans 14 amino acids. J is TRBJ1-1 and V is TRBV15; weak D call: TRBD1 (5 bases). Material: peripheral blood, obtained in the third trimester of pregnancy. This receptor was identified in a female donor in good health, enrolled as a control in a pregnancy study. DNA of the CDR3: TGTGCCACCAGCGGGGGACCAGGGAGGACTGAAGCTTTCTTT. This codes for CATSGGPGRTEAFF.